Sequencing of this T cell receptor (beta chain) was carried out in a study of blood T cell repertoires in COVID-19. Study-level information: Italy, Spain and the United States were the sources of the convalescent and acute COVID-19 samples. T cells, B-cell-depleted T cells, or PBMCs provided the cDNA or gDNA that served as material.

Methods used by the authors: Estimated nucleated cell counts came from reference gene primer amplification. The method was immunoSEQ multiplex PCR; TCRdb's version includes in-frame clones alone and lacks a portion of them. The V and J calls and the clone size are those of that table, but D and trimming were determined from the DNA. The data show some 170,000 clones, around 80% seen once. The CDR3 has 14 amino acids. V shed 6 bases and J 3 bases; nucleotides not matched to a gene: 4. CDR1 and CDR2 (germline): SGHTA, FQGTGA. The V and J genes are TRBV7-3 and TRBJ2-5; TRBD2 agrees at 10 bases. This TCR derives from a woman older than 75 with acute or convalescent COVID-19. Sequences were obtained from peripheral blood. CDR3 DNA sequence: TGTGCCAGCAGTTCCAGCGGGGGGGAAGAGACCCAGTACTTC. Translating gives CASSSSGGEETQYF.